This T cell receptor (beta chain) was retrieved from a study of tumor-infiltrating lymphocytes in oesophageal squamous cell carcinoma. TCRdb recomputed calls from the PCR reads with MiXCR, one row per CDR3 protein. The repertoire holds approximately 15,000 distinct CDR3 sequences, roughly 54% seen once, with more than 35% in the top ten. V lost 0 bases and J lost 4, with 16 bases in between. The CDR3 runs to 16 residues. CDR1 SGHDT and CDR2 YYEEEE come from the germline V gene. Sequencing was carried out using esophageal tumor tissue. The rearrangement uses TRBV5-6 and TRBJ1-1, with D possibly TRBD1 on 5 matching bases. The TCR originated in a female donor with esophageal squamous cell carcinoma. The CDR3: CASSLAGLGQVTEAFF. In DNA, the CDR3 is TGTGCCAGCAGCTTGGCAGGGTTGGGGCAAGTCACTGAAGCTTTCTTT.